The clone carrying this T cell receptor (beta chain) was recorded at least ten times. Its antigen is not known. The CDR3 length is 16 residues. Trimming pared 0 bases from V and 2 bases from J, leaving 16 bases between. The germline CDR1 and CDR2 sequences are DFQATT and SNEGSKA (reference sequence). The data derive from a study of T cells in Graves' hyperthyroidism and ophthalmopathy. Amplification yielded TCR beta CDR3 regions, with RNA transcripts as the source. Using the HTBI primer set, a first-round RT-PCR was run on the TCR CDR3. MiXCR, run by TCRdb on the multiplex PCR reads, gives a single entry per CDR3 protein. The sample shows 480,000 or so distinct CDR3 sequences, 35% to 50% of them seen only once. Study results and limitations: Blood held most thyroid clonotypes expanded above 0.001 frequency.

The sequence was collected from an adult woman with Graves' disease, either hyperthyroidism or ophthalmopathy (not recorded which). Material for sequencing was peripheral blood or thyroid tissue (not recorded which). V gene TRBV20-1 combines with J gene TRBJ2-5, with D tentatively TRBD2 (7 bases). Here the CDR3 DNA reads TGCAGTGCTAGAGATGGGGGCAGGGGACTACAAGAGACCCAGTACTTC. As protein: CSARDGGRGLQETQYF.